These 30 T cell receptor beta chains were all obtained from the same sample, sequenced in a study of OX40 agonist ivuxolimab in advanced cancers. Using immunoSEQ multiplex PCR, the repertoire was profiled, and TCRdb retains in-frame clones only, with some absent. The table lists 70,000 or so clones, around four fifths of them singletons. The sequenced sample was CD4+ or CD8+ T cells sorted from blood, obtained in a trial of the OX40 agonist ivuxolimab. The receptors shown here come from an adult with an advanced solid tumor such as melanoma, head and neck, liver or kidney cancer.

The CDR3 nucleotides read TGTGCCAGCAGCGTAATCCCAATACGGGATGGTGCCAATGAGCAGTTCTTC. Translating it yields CASSVIPIRDGANEQFF. The rearrangement uses TRBV9 and TRBJ2-1; TRBD2 might be the D (5 bases). CDR1 is SGDLS, CDR2 YYNGEE, per germline. CDR3 size: 17 residues. V lost 1 base and J 6 bases, leaving 20 bases between the germline ends.

This clone turned up a few times. V is TRBV4-3 and J is TRBJ1-2, with TRBD1 matching 9 bases. This CDR3 has 14 amino acids. With V trimmed by 2 bases and J by 8 bases, 6 bases remained unmatched. Germline assignment: CDR1 LGHNA and CDR2 YSLEER. In DNA form, the CDR3 reads TGCGCCAGCAGCCAAAACAGGGGGCTGGGCGGCTACACCTTC. Amino acids: CASSQNRGLGGYTF.

The chain is built from TRBV7-2 and TRBJ2-5; D not resolved. The ends were cut back, 6 bases at V and 4 bases at J, with 18 bases in the middle. Germline values: CDR1 SGHTA, CDR2 FQGNSA. CDR3 length: 15 amino acids. The CDR3 loop is CASSRSVTLGETQYF. The DNA for the CDR3 is TGTGCCAGCAGTCGTTCGGTCACCCTGGGAGAGACCCAGTACTTC.

V gene TRBV28 combines with J gene TRBJ2-5, with 7 bases identical to TRBD2. Trimming took 6 bases from V and 5 from J; bases not matched to a gene: 6. Germline V gene sequence: CDR1 MDHEN, CDR2 SYDVKM. This CDR3 has 13 residues. The chain's CDR3 is CASRGGREETQYF. The CDR3 DNA is TGTGCCAGCAGGGGAGGGAGGGAGGAGACCCAGTACTTC.

The rearrangement links TRBV13 to TRBJ1-1; D is unclear. The length of the CDR3 is 14 residues. Germline V gives CDR1 PRHDT, CDR2 FYEKMQ (reference sequence). The ends were cut back, 2 bases at V and 4 bases at J, with 11 bases in the middle. CDR3 DNA sequence: TGTGCCAGCAGCTTATTCGGTCTAAGCACTGAAGCTTTCTTT. As protein: CASSLFGLSTEAFF.

This chain connects TRBV5-4 to TRBJ2-4; D unclear. Deletions cut 9 bases from V and 0 bases from J, with 10 bases between. Per the germline V gene, CDR1 is SGHNT and CDR2 is YYREEE (reference sequence). The CDR3 covers 13 residues. CDR3 in amino acids: CATTTAAKNIQYF. In nucleotides, the CDR3 is TGTGCCACCACGACTGCAGCCAAAAACATTCAGTACTTC.

The chain is built from TRBV28 and TRBJ2-5, with D uncertain. CDR3 length: 15 residues. Trimming removed 6 bases at V and 5 bases at J, with 19 bases between. In germline, CDR1 is MDHEN, CDR2 SYDVKM. The CDR3 DNA reads TGTGCCAGCAGCCGTGGGATATCCAGATCGGAGACCCAGTACTTC. Protein sequence: CASSRGISRSETQYF.

This chain uses TRBV10-3 with TRBJ2-1, with 8 positions matching TRBD2. The V and J ends lost 10 bases and 9 bases, in that order; junction bases with no gene match: 14. CDR3 length: 14 residues. Germline lookup yields CDR1 ENHRY and CDR2 SYGVKD. The CDR3 region has the DNA TGTGCCACAACCATGGGACTAGGGGGGGGTGAGCAGTTCTTC. Protein: CATTMGLGGGEQFF.

The chain has TRBV11-3 and TRBJ2-3; the D call may be TRBD1 or TRBD2 (6 bases each). The CDR3 spans 16 residues. Trimming took off 5 bases at V and 0 bases at J, with 15 bases between the two ends. The germline V gene has CDR1 SGHNT and CDR2 YENEEA. The CDR3 spells CASSQGFGLSTDTQYF. The CDR3 nucleotides are TGTGCCAGCAGCCAGGGGTTCGGACTAAGCACAGATACGCAGTATTTT. The whole variable domain, filled in from reference TRBV11-3 and TRBJ2-3, reads EAGVVQSPRYKIIEKKQPVAFWCNPISGHNTLYWYLQNLGQGPELLIRYENEEAVDDSQLPKDRFSAERLKGVDSTLKIQPAELGDSAVYLCASSQGFGLSTDTQYFGPGTRLTVL.

The chain combines TRBV6-6 with TRBJ2-5, with D uncertain. V was shortened by 6 bases and J by 1 base, with 12 bases between the two germline ends. Per the germline V gene, CDR1 is MNHNY and CDR2 is SVGAGI (reference sequence). There are 14 residues in the CDR3. CDR3 residues: CASSRGPFQETQYF. The CDR3 coding sequence is TGTGCCAGCAGCCGAGGACCCTTCCAAGAGACCCAGTACTTC.

The chain links TRBV28 to TRBJ1-4, with TRBD1 matching over 7 bases. Per the germline V gene, CDR1 is MDHEN and CDR2 is SYDVKM. Trimming removed 6 bases from V and 3 bases from J; junction bases left unmatched: 7. The CDR3 has 15 residues. The CDR3 DNA follows: TGTGCCAGCAGCCCTTACAGGGGAGCTAATGAAAAACTGTTTTTT. Translating it yields CASSPYRGANEKLFF.

This clone has more than one count but fewer than ten. This rearrangement joins TRBV5-5 to TRBJ1-1; no clear D gene. Trimming cost V 0 bases and J 0 bases, with 6 bases left between them. This CDR3 is 14 amino acids long. CDR1 SGHKS and CDR2 YYEKEE come from the germline V gene (reference sequence). The CDR3 reads CASSLEFLNTEAFF. Written as DNA, the CDR3 is TGTGCCAGCAGCTTGGAGTTCTTGAACACTGAAGCTTTCTTT.

The chain joins TRBV2 to TRBJ2-2; D is undetermined. Trimming took 6 bases from V and 6 from J, leaving 5 bases between them. Germline V gives CDR1 SNHLY, CDR2 FYNNEI. This CDR3 is built from 11 residues. Written as DNA, the CDR3 is TGTGCCAGCAGAGCAGCCGGGGAGCTGTTTTTT. It encodes CASRAAGELFF.

This chain links TRBV6-6 with TRBJ1-5; 7 nucleotides align to TRBD1. Germline-derived CDR1 and CDR2 are MNHNY and SVGAGI (reference sequence). The trim removed 10 bases at V and 0 bases at J, leaving 12 bases unmatched. The CDR3 has 16 amino acids. The CDR3 protein is CATKRQGSDSNQPQHF. CDR3 sequence (DNA): TGTGCCACTAAAAGACAGGGTTCGGATAGCAATCAGCCCCAGCATTTT.

J is TRBJ2-1 and V is TRBV28; D not certain. Between the trimmed V and J ends, which lost 4 bases and 0 bases, there was a span of 13 bases. CDR1 and CDR2 from the germline V gene are MDHEN and SYDVKM. This CDR3 is built from 16 residues. The CDR3 bases are TGTGCCAGCAGTTCAATGACTCAAAGCTCCTACAATGAGCAGTTCTTC. Amino acid sequence: CASSSMTQSSYNEQFF.

The V and J genes are TRBV6-5 and TRBJ1-2, with D perhaps matching TRBD1 (5 bases). Trimming took 6 bases from V and 7 from J, leaving 21 bases between them. The CDR3 sequence is 15 residues long. Germline V lookup: CDR1 MNHEY, CDR2 SVGAGI. The CDR3 DNA follows: TGTGCCAGCAGGCCCTGGAATAGGGGAGCGGTTGGCTACACCTTC. It codes for CASRPWNRGAVGYTF.

The rearrangement joins TRBV28 to TRBJ1-4; D is unresolved. Germline V gene lookup returns CDR1 MDHEN and CDR2 SYDVKM. The CDR3 has 14 residues. Trimming shortened V by 5 bases and J by 10 bases, and 17 bases separated the two germline ends. CDR3 region: CASSPDSMGGKLFF. The CDR3, as DNA: TGTGCCAGCAGTCCGGACTCGATGGGTGGAAAACTGTTTTTT.

This clone was observed a single time. The chain is built from TRBV14 and TRBJ2-1; TRBD2 matches at 7 bases. This CDR3 comprises 16 residues. With V trimmed by 4 bases and J by 4 bases, 10 bases remained unmatched. The germline CDR1 and CDR2 sequences are SGHDN and FVKESK. The CDR3 nucleotides read TGTGCCAGCAGCCCTTTAAGCGGGATCCGATACAATGAGCAGTTCTTC. Amino acids: CASSPLSGIRYNEQFF.

The chain carries TRBV4-1 and TRBJ1-1; D might be TRBD1 (5 bases). Trimming took 6 bases from V and 7 from J, leaving 21 bases between them. CDR1 and CDR2 (germline): MGHRA, YSYEKL. There are 15 residues in the CDR3. The DNA of the CDR3 is TGCGCCAGCAGGCCTATTGGGACCTACACCGTTGAAGCTTTCTTT. As protein: CASRPIGTYTVEAFF.

The chain joins TRBV4-1 to TRBJ2-1; 11 nucleotides align to TRBD2. Germline V lookup: CDR1 MGHRA, CDR2 YSYEKL. This CDR3 has 19 residues. The V and J ends lost 5 bases and 0 bases, in that order; junction bases with no gene match: 12. This CDR3 reads CASSVPPLAGGPSYNEQFF. The CDR3 DNA reads as TGCGCCAGCAGCGTCCCGCCCCTAGCGGGGGGCCCCTCCTACAATGAGCAGTTCTTC.

This clone was seen a handful of times. This chain connects TRBV5-1 to TRBJ1-4, with D unclear. The germline gives CDR1 SGHRS, CDR2 YFSETQ. This CDR3 comprises 14 residues. V dropped 0 bases and J dropped 4 bases, with 7 bases sitting between them. This CDR3 reads CASSLGQLNEKLFF. The CDR3 nucleotides read TGCGCCAGCAGCTTGGGGCAGCTTAATGAAAAACTGTTTTTT. The entire variable domain, with the rest obtained from reference TRBV5-1 and TRBJ1-4, is as follows: KAGVTQTPRYLIKTRGQQVTLSCSPISGHRSVSWYQQTPGQGLQFLFEYFSETQRNKGNFPGRFSGRQFSNSRSEMNVSTLELGDSALYLCASSLGQLNEKLFFGSGTQLSVL.

V is TRBV14 and J is TRBJ1-3; D is uncertain. CDR1 is SGHDN, CDR2 FVKESK, per germline. The CDR3 sequence is 15 residues long. Trimming took off 0 bases at V and 2 bases at J, with 8 bases between the two ends. The DNA for the CDR3 is TGTGCCAGCAGCCAAGAAAGGACGACTGGAAACACCATATATTTT. As protein: CASSQERTTGNTIYF.

This clone was observed a few times. The chain couples TRBV5-1 to TRBJ2-7, with D uncertain. Between the trimmed V and J ends, which lost 7 bases and 6 bases, there was a span of 8 bases. The CDR3 covers 10 residues. CDR1 and CDR2 (germline): SGHRS, YFSETQ. The CDR3 sequence: CASAVSEQYV. CDR3 in DNA: TGCGCCAGCGCCGTCTCCGAGCAGTACGTC.

The chain uses TRBV4-3 and TRBJ2-1; TRBD1 is a possible D gene (6 bases). V was cut by 3 bases and J by 7 bases, with 19 bases left in between. This CDR3 is built from 16 residues. From germline, CDR1 is LGHNA and CDR2 YSLEER. This chain's CDR3 is CASSQGIGQGSNEQFF. CDR3 nucleotide sequence: TGCGCCAGCAGCCAGGGGATAGGGCAGGGGTCGAATGAGCAGTTCTTC.

Only a few counts were recorded for this clone. In DNA form, the CDR3 reads TGTGCCAGCAGCTTCGGGGGAGGAGAGACCCAGTACTTC. It specifies CASSFGGGETQYF. This rearrangement joins TRBV13 to TRBJ2-5, with D possibly TRBD2 on 6 matching bases. Germline CDR1 and CDR2: PRHDT and FYEKMQ (reference sequence). V gave up 3 bases and J gave up 4 bases, with 9 bases separating them. CDR3 length: 13 residues. Supplemented by reference TRBV13 and TRBJ2-5, the full variable domain reads AAGVIQSPRHLIKEKRETATLKCYPIPRHDTVYWYQQGPGQDPQFLISFYEKMQSDKGSIPDRFSAQQFSDYHSELNMSSLELGDSALYFCASSFGGGETQYFGPGTRLLVL.

The chain carries TRBV6-5 and TRBJ2-7, with D maybe TRBD2 (6 bases). Germline V gives CDR1 MNHEY, CDR2 SVGAGI. The CDR3 length is 16 residues. Deletions cut 4 bases from V and 0 bases from J, with 16 bases between. DNA of the CDR3: TGTGCCAGCAGTTTAAAATCCGGGACTTACTCCTACGAGCAGTACTTC. It translates to CASSLKSGTYSYEQYF.

This clone appeared once. The chain joins TRBV2 to TRBJ2-6; unclear D gene. The length of the CDR3 is 16 residues. The germline V gene has CDR1 SNHLY and CDR2 FYNNEI. V was cut by 1 base and J by 0 bases, with 7 bases left in between. CDR3 residues: CASSEVWSSGANVLTF. The CDR3 DNA sequence: TGTGCCAGCAGTGAAGTTTGGAGCTCTGGGGCCAACGTCCTGACTTTC.

The chain uses TRBV28 and TRBJ2-7; D perhaps matches TRBD1 (6 bases). Looked up from germline, CDR1 is MDHEN and CDR2 is SYDVKM. CDR3 length: 13 amino acids. The V end was cut by 2 bases, the J end by 6 bases, with 11 bases between. CDR3 sequence reads: CASSLGQGSEQYF. For the CDR3, the DNA is TGTGCCAGCAGTTTAGGGCAGGGGAGCGAGCAGTACTTC.

With regard to this clone: Relative to the germline gene, one junction end is altered; a read error may explain this. This chain joins TRBV7-7 and TRBJ1-2; D is perhaps TRBD1 (6 bases). CDR1 SSHAT and CDR2 FNYEAQ come from the germline V gene (reference sequence). The CDR3 has 14 residues. CDR3 DNA sequence: TGTGCTAGCAGCTCTTATAACTACAGGGACGGCTACACCTTC. This translates into CASSSYNYRDGYTF.

The V call is TRBV28, the J call TRBJ1-5; no clear D gene. V dropped 5 bases and J dropped 3 bases, with 8 bases sitting between them. The germline V gene has CDR1 MDHEN and CDR2 SYDVKM. The CDR3 loop spans 13 amino acids. CDR3 loop: CASSPPPNQPQHF. The CDR3 nucleotides read TGTGCCAGCAGTCCCCCACCCAATCAGCCCCAGCATTTT. Together with reference TRBV28 and TRBJ1-5, the CDR3 gives the full variable domain: DVKVTQSSRYLVKRTGEKVFLECVQDMDHENMFWYRQDPGLGLRLIYFSYDVKMKEKGDIPEGYSVSREKKERFSLILESASTNQTSMYLCASSPPPNQPQHFGDGTRLSIL.